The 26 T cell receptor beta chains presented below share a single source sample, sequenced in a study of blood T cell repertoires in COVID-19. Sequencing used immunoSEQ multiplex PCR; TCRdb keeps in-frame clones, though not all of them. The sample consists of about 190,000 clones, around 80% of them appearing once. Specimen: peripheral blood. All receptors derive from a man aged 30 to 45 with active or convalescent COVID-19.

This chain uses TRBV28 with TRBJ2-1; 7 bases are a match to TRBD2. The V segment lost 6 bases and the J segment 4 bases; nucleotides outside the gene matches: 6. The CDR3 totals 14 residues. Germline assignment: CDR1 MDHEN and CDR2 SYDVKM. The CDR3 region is CASSKYSGYNEQFF. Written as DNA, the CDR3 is TGTGCCAGCAGCAAATATAGCGGGTACAATGAGCAGTTCTTC.

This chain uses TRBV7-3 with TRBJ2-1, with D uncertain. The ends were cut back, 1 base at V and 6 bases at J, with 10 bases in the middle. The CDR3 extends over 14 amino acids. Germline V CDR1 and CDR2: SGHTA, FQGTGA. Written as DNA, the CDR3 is TGTGCCAGCAGCTTAAATAGTCTTGGCAATGAGCAGTTCTTC. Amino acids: CASSLNSLGNEQFF.

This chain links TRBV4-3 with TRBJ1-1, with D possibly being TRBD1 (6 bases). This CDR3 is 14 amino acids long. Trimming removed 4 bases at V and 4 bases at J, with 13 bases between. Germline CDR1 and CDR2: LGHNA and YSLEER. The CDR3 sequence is CASSLTPGATEAFF. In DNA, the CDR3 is TGCGCCAGCAGCCTAACTCCAGGGGCCACTGAAGCTTTCTTT.

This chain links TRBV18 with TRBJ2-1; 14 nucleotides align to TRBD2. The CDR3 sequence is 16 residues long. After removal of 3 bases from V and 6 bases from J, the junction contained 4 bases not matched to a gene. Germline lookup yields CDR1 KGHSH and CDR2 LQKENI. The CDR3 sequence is CASSPSGTSGSNEQFF. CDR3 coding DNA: TGTGCCAGCTCACCTAGCGGGACTAGCGGGAGCAATGAGCAGTTCTTC.

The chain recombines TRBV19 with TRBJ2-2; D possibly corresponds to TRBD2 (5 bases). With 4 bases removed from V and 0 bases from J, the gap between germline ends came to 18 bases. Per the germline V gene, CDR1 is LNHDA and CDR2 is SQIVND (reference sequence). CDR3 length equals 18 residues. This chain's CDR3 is CASSTLGLASANTGELFF. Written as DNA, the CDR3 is TGTGCCAGTAGTACTCTTGGACTGGCCTCCGCGAACACCGGGGAGCTGTTTTTT.

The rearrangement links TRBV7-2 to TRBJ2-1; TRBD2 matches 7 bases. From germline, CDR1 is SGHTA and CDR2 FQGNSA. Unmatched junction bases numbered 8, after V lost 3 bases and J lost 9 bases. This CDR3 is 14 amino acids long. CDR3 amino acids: CASSFGGSLSEQFF. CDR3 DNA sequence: TGTGCCAGCAGCTTCGGCGGGAGTTTATCTGAGCAGTTCTTC.

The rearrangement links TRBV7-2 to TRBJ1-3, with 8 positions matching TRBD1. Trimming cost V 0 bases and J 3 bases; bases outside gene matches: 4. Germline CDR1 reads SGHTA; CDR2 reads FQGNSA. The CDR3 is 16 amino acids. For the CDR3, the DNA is TGTGCCAGCAGCTTAGCGACAGGGGTGGGTGGAAACACCATATATTTT. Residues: CASSLATGVGGNTIYF.

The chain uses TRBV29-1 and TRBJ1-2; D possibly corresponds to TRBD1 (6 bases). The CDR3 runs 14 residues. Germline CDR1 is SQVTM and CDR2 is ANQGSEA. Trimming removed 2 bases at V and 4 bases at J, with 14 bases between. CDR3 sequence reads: CSVEPGHSSYGYTF. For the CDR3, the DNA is TGCAGCGTTGAACCGGGACATAGCTCCTATGGCTACACCTTC.

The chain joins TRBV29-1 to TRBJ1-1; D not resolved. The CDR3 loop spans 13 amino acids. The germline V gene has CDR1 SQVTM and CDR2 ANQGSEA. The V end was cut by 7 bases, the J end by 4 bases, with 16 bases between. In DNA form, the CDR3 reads TGCAGCGCGACGCCGCAGTATATCACTGAAGCTTTCTTT. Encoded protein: CSATPQYITEAFF.

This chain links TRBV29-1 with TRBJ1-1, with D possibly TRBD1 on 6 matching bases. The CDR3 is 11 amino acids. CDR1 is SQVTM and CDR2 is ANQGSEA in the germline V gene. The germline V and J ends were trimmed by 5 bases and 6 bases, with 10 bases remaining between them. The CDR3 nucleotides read TGCAGCGTTCTACAGGGTTCTGAAGCTTTCTTT. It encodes CSVLQGSEAFF.

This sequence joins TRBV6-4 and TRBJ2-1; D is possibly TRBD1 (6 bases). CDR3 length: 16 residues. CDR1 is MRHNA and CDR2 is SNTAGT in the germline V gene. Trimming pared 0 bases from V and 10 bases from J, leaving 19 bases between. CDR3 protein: CASSDSTAGDMGEQFF. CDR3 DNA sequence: TGTGCCAGCAGTGACTCGACGGCAGGGGATATGGGGGAGCAGTTCTTC.

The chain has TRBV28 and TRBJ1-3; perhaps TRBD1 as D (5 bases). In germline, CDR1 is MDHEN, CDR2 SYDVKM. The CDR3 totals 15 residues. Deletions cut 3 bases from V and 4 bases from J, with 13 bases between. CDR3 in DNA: TGTGCCAGCAGTTTGAGGAGGGGCTGGGGAAACACCATATATTTT. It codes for CASSLRRGWGNTIYF.

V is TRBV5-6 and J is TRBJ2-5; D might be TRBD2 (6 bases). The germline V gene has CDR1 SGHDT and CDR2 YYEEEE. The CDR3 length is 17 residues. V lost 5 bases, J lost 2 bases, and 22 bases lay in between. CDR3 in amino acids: CASSWTLGASAQETQYF. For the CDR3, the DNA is TGTGCCAGCAGTTGGACTCTCGGGGCTAGCGCTCAAGAGACCCAGTACTTC.

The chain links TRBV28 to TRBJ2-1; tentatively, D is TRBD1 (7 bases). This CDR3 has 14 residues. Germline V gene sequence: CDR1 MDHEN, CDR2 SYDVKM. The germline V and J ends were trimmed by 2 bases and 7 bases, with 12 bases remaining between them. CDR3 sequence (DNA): TGTGCCAGCAGTTTAGCAGGGGGGAAGAATGAGCAGTTCTTC. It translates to CASSLAGGKNEQFF.

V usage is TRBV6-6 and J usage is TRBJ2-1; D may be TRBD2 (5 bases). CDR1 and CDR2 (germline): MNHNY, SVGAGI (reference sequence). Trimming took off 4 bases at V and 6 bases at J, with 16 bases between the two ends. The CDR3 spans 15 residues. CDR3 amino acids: CASSLDYLAPNEQFF. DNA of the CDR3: TGTGCCAGCAGTTTAGACTACTTAGCCCCCAATGAGCAGTTCTTC.

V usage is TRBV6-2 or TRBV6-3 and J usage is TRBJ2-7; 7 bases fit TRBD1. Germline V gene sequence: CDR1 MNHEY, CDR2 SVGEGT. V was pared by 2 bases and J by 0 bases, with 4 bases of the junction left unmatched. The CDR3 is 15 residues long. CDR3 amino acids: CASSYRGLSSYEQYF. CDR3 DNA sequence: TGTGCCAGCAGTTACAGGGGGCTGAGCTCCTACGAGCAGTACTTC.

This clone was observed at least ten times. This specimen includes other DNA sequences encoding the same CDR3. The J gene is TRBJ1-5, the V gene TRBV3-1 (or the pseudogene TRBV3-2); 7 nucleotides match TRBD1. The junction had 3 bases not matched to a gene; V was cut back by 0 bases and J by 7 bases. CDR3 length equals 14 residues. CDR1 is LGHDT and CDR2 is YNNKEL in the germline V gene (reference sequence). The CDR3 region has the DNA TGTGCCAGCAGCCAAGAGACAGGGAGACAGCCCCAGCATTTT. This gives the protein CASSQETGRQPQHF.

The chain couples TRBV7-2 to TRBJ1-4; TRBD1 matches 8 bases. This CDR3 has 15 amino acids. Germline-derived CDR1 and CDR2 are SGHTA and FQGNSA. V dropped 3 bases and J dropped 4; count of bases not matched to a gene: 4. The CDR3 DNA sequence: TGTGCCAGCAGCTTCAGGGGGCGTAGTAATGAAAAACTGTTTTTT. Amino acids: CASSFRGRSNEKLFF. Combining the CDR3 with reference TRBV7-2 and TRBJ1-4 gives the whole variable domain GAGVSQSPSNKVTEKGKDVELRCDPISGHTALYWYRQSLGQGLEFLIYFQGNSAPDKSGLPSDRFSAERTGGSVSTLTIQRTQQEDSAVYLCASSFRGRSNEKLFFGSGTQLSVL.

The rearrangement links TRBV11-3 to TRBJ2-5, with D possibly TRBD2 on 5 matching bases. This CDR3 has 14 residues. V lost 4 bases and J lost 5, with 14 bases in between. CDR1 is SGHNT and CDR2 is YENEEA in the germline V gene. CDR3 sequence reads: CASSSGLEVETQYF. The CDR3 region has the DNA TGTGCCAGCAGCTCGGGGTTGGAGGTTGAGACCCAGTACTTC.

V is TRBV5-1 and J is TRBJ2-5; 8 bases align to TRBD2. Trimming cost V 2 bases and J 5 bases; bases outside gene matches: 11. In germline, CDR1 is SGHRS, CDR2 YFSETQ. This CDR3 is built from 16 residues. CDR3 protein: CASSLFPGLGLETQYF. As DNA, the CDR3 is TGCGCCAGCAGCTTATTCCCGGGACTAGGGTTGGAGACCCAGTACTTC.

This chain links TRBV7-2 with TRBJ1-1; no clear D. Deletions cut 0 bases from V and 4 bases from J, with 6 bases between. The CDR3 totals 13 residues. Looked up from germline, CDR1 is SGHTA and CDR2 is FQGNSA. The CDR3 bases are TGTGCCAGCAGCTTAGCGGAGGGCACTGAAGCTTTCTTT. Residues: CASSLAEGTEAFF.

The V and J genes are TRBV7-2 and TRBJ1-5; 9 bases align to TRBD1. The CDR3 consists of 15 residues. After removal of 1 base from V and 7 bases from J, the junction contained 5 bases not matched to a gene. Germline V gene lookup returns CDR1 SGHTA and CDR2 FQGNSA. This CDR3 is CASSLEWDRVQPQHF. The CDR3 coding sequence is TGTGCCAGCAGCTTAGAGTGGGACAGGGTGCAGCCCCAGCATTTT. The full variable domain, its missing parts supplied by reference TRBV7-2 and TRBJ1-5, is GAGVSQSPSNKVTEKGKDVELRCDPISGHTALYWYRQSLGQGLEFLIYFQGNSAPDKSGLPSDRFSAERTGGSVSTLTIQRTQQEDSAVYLCASSLEWDRVQPQHFGDGTRLSIL.

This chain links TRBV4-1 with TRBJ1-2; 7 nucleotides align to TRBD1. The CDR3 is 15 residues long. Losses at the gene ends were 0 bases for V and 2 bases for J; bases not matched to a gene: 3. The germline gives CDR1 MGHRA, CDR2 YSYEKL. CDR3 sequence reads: CASSQEGTENYGYTF. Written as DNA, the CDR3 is TGCGCCAGCAGCCAAGAAGGGACAGAGAACTATGGCTACACCTTC.

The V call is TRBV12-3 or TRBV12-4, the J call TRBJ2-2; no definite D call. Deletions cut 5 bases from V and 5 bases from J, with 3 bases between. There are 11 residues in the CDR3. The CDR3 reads CASSETGELFF. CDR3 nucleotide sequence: TGTGCCAGCAGTGAGACCGGGGAGCTGTTTTTT.

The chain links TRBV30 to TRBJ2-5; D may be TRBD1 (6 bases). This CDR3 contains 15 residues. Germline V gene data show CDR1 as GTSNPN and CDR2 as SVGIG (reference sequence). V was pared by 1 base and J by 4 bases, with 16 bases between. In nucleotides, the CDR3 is TGTGCCTGGAGTGGGGTCACAGGGATGGGAGAGACCCAGTACTTC. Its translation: CAWSGVTGMGETQYF.

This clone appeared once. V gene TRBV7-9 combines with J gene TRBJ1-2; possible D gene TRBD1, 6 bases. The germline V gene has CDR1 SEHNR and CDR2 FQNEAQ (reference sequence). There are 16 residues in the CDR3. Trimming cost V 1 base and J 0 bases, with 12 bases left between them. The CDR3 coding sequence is TGTGCCAGCAGCTTAGGCGGGGGCAGAGCTAACTATGGCTACACCTTC. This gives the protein CASSLGGGRANYGYTF.